The sequence of this TCR beta chain was determined in a study of cytomegalovirus exposure and HLA in healthy donors. A word on this clone: What it recognizes is unknown.

Notes on the study in general: In vitro experiments confirmed that three CMV-associated chains were specific for CMV antigens. Previously analyzed data showed that most TCR beta V segments were productive at a frequency of about 87% or about 30%. It was 164 TCR beta chains that were listed as cytomegalovirus-associated.

PCR employed 60 Vbeta and 13 Jbeta primers. Clones were read by immunoSEQ multiplex PCR, and TCRdb kept only the in-frame ones, dropping some. Of about 110,000 clones in the sample, approximately 79% were seen once. Germline CDR1 is KGHSH and CDR2 is LQKENI. After removal of 3 bases from V and 4 bases from J, the junction contained 10 bases not matched to a gene. The CDR3 is made up of 16 amino acids. The sample taken for sequencing was PBMCs. The receptor comes from a woman aged 40-49 years in good health and CMV-seronegative. The chain employs TRBV18 and TRBJ2-3, with 7 positions matching TRBD2. This CDR3 reads CASSPFGGSRPDTQYF. The CDR3 nucleotides read TGTGCCAGCTCACCCTTTGGCGGGAGTCGGCCAGATACGCAGTATTTT. Complete variable domain (other parts from reference TRBV18 and TRBJ2-3): NAGVMQNPRHLVRRRGQEARLRCSPMKGHSHVYWYRQLPEEGLKFMVYLQKENIIDESGMPKERFSAEFPKEGPSILRIQQVVRGDSAAYFCASSPFGGSRPDTQYFGPGTRLTVL.